Listed below are T cell receptor beta chains from one sample, sequenced in a study of long-term antiretroviral therapy in people with HIV. The table came from immunoSEQ multiplex PCR; TCRdb's copy has only in-frame clones and leaves some out. Of approximately 20,000 clones in the sample, around four fifths were seen once. The sample in question was unsorted PBMCs, obtained 1.6 years after starting antiretroviral therapy. The receptors originated from a man aged 35-49 years with HIV. Each CDR3 is given with its conserved first and last residue. A D gene is named only where the DNA matches it firmly. Some rows mark clone size as missing; the rest say once, few, many or name a class of expanded clone.

clone size | J gene | D gene | V gene | CDR3 DNA | CDR3 protein
NA | TRBJ1-2 | NA | TRBV6-1 | TGTGCCAGCAGTTCCGGGTCCTTCTATGGCTACACCTTC | CASSSGSFYGYTF
NA | TRBJ1-1 | NA | TRBV13 | TGTGCCAGCAGCTTAGTCGGTGCGGGGGTGACTGAAGCTTTCTTT | CASSLVGAGVTEAFF
NA | TRBJ1-6 | NA | TRBV5-6 | TGTGCCAGCAGGCGCAGGGCAAGTAATTCACCCCTCCACTTT | CASRRRASNSPLHF
NA | TRBJ1-2 | NA | TRBV4-1 | TGCGCCAGCAGCCAAAGTCCAGGGACCAACTATGGCTACACCTTC | CASSQSPGTNYGYTF
NA | TRBJ1-1 | NA | TRBV18 | TGTGCCAGCTCACCACCCTTTGAGGGGGAGCGTGAGAACACTGAAGCTTTCTTT | CASSPPFEGERENTEAFF
NA | TRBJ2-5 | TRBD2 | TRBV4-2 | TGTGCCAGCAGCCAAGAATACCGAGCGGGAGGGATACAAGAGACCCAGTACTTC | CASSQEYRAGGIQETQYF
NA | TRBJ1-1 | NA | TRBV5-1 | TGCGCCAGCAGCTGGGGCCAGGGAGGGTACACTGAAGCTTTCTTT | CASSWGQGGYTEAFF
few | TRBJ2-2 | TRBD1 | TRBV6-1 | TGTGCCAGCAGTGAATGGGGACAGACCACCGGGGAGCTGTTTTTT | CASSEWGQTTGELFF
NA | TRBJ2-1 | TRBD2 | TRBV2 | TGTGCCAGCAGTGAGAGACTCACCGGGACTAGAGACAATGAGCAGTTCTTC | CASSERLTGTRDNEQFF
NA | TRBJ1-6 | NA | TRBV6-5 | TGTGCCAGCAGTAGAAGTGGGGACGGTAATTCACCCCTCCACTTT | CASSRSGDGNSPLHF
NA | TRBJ2-7 | NA | TRBV15 | TGTGCCACCAGCAGAGATCGCCAGAGCGAGCAGTACTTC | CATSRDRQSEQYF
NA | TRBJ2-1 | NA | TRBV9 | TGTGCCAGCAGCGTAGGGACACCGGATGAGCAGTTCTTC | CASSVGTPDEQFF
NA | TRBJ2-7 | NA | TRBV11-2 | TGTGCCAGCACCTCAGCGGACGAGCAGTACTTC | CASTSADEQYF
once | TRBJ2-1 | TRBD1 | TRBV18 | TGTGCCAGCTCACCACCCCGACAGGGGACCTACAATGAGCAGTTCTTC | CASSPPRQGTYNEQFF
NA | TRBJ2-7 | NA | TRBV5-1 | TGCGCCAGCAGTCTTACTGGGGCCGCTTTACAGTACTTC | CASSLTGAALQYF
NA | TRBJ1-2 | NA | TRBV15 | TGTGCCACCAGCAGGGCAGGGACATCGGATGGCTACACCTTC | CATSRAGTSDGYTF
NA | TRBJ2-2 | NA | TRBV2 | TGTGCCAGCATCGAGGGCAGGGTAAACACCGGGGAGCTGTTTTTT | CASIEGRVNTGELFF
NA | TRBJ1-1 | TRBD1 | TRBV6-5 | TGTGCCAGCAGTTACTCTAGGGACAGGGGGCACACTGAAGCTTTCTTT | CASSYSRDRGHTEAFF
once | TRBJ2-1 | NA | TRBV27 | TGTGCCAGCACAACAGGGTCAGCCCCCAAGCAGTTCTTC | CASTTGSAPKQFF
NA | TRBJ2-3 | TRBD2 | TRBV19 | TGTGCCAGTAGTATATCTAGCGGGGGGGGCACAGATACGCAGTATTTT | CASSISSGGGTDTQYF
NA | TRBJ1-3 | TRBD1 | TRBV7-9 | TGTGCCAGCAGCTACGAGCGCGGGACAGCGAGCTCTGGAAACACCATATATTTT | CASSYERGTASSGNTIYF
NA | TRBJ2-7 | NA | TRBV6-1 | TGTGCCAGCAATACAGACTCCTACGAGCAGTACTTC | CASNTDSYEQYF
NA | TRBJ2-1 | TRBD2 | TRBV6-4 | TGTGCCAGCAGGGGGGGACTAGCGAATGAGCAGTTCTTC | CASRGGLANEQFF
NA | TRBJ1-5 | NA | TRBV5-8 | TGTGCCAGCAGTCCTATGGACACTAGCTGGGGTCAGCCCCAGCATTTT | CASSPMDTSWGQPQHF
NA | TRBJ2-2 | NA | TRBV4-1 | TGCGCCAGCAGCCAAGAAGGACACCTAAACACCGGGGAGCTGTTTTTT | CASSQEGHLNTGELFF
NA | TRBJ2-1 | TRBD2 | TRBV6-5 | TGTGCCAGCAGTTACTCATCCAGCGGGGGCTACAATGAGCAGTTCTTC | CASSYSSSGGYNEQFF
NA | TRBJ2-1 | NA | TRBV5-1 | TGCGCCAGCAGCTTGGACCTTAACTACAATGAGCAGTTCTTC | CASSLDLNYNEQFF
NA | TRBJ2-7 | TRBD1 | TRBV2 | TGTGCCAGCACCCCCTCCGGGACAGTTGGGGGCGAGCAGTACTTC | CASTPSGTVGGEQYF
NA | TRBJ1-1 | NA | TRBV5-1 | TGCGCCAGCAGCTTGCTCCCAGGAACTGAAGCTTTCTTT | CASSLLPGTEAFF
NA | TRBJ1-2 | TRBD1 | TRBV18 | TGTGCCAGCTCACCCGAGACAGGGTCCTATGGCTACACCTTC | CASSPETGSYGYTF
once | TRBJ2-3 | TRBD2 | TRBV5-6 | TGTGCCAGCAGCTTTGGACTAGCGGGGGATACAGATACGCAGTATTTT | CASSFGLAGDTDTQYF
NA | TRBJ2-7 | NA | TRBV11-2 | TGTGCCAGCAGCTTAGCAAGTAGGGCGTCGACCGTTCACTACGAGCAGTACTTC | CASSLASRASTVHYEQYF
NA | TRBJ2-4 | NA | TRBV7-9 | TGTGCCAGCAGCTTTTCCTCGTCCAAAAACATTCAGTACTTC | CASSFSSSKNIQYF
NA | TRBJ2-5 | NA | TRBV5-1 | TGCGCCAGCAGCTCTGGACAGAGCCAAGAGACCCAGTACTTC | CASSSGQSQETQYF
few | TRBJ1-5 | TRBD1 | TRBV4-1 | TGCGCCAGCAGCCTTCAGGAGACAGGGGTCCATCAGCCCCAGCATTTT | CASSLQETGVHQPQHF
NA | TRBJ2-1 | NA | TRBV18 | TGTGCCAGCTCCCCCAGGCTAGGGAATGAGCAGTTCTTC | CASSPRLGNEQFF
NA | TRBJ2-1 | NA | TRBV5-1 | TGCGCCAGCAGCCTGGGCCCTTACAATGAGCAGTTCTTC | CASSLGPYNEQFF
NA | TRBJ2-7 | NA | TRBV30 | TGTGCCTGGGCGACCCTTCAGCAGCAGTACTTC | CAWATLQQQYF
NA | TRBJ1-5 | NA | TRBV6-1 | TGTGCCAGCAGTGAATATCGACAGGAGAGCAATCAGCCCCAGCATTTT | CASSEYRQESNQPQHF
NA | TRBJ2-3 | TRBD1 | TRBV4-1 | TGCGCCAGCAGCCGGACAGGAGTCCTAACAGATACGCAGTATTTT | CASSRTGVLTDTQYF
NA | TRBJ2-1 | NA | TRBV9 | TGTGCCAGCAGCGTAGGCGGGGAAAGCTCCTACAATGAGCAGTTCTTC | CASSVGGESSYNEQFF
NA | TRBJ1-4 | NA | TRBV2 | TGTGCCAGCAGGAACCGGGACCATAATGAAAAACTGTTTTTT | CASRNRDHNEKLFF
NA | TRBJ2-7 | TRBD2 | TRBV10-3 | TGTGCCATCAGTACCGGGACTAGCGGGGCCGAACCTTACGAGCAGTACTTC | CAISTGTSGAEPYEQYF
NA | TRBJ1-5 | NA | TRBV28 | TGTGCCAGCAGCCCCGGTAGGGGGGCCGATCAGCCCCAGCATTTT | CASSPGRGADQPQHF
NA | TRBJ2-6 | TRBD2 | TRBV5-1 | TGCGCCAGCAGCTTGAGCGCTAGCGGGGCCCTCTCTGGGGCCAACGTCCTGACTTTC | CASSLSASGALSGANVLTF
NA | TRBJ2-7 | NA | TRBV11-2 | TGTGCCAGCAGCTTGGGACTGCCCCCCTACGAGCAGTACTTC | CASSLGLPPYEQYF
NA | TRBJ2-1 | TRBD1 | TRBV19 | TGTGCCAGTAGTATAATTCCAGGACAGGGATATCACAATGAGCAGTTCTTC | CASSIIPGQGYHNEQFF
NA | TRBJ2-3 | NA | TRBV6-6 | TGTGCCAGCAGTTCCTTTCACAGAGGGAGCACAGATACGCAGTATTTT | CASSSFHRGSTDTQYF